A selection of T cell receptor beta chains follows, all from one sample in a study of PD-1 blockade in classical Hodgkin lymphoma. Sequenced by immunoSEQ multiplex PCR; TCRdb stores in-frame clones only, minus some. Among roughly 90,000 clones listed, under 85% were seen once. The specimen comprised peripheral blood mononuclear cells (PBMCs), sampled before the fourth cycle of nivolumab. The receptors come from a human donor with classical Hodgkin lymphoma. Both conserved end residues are part of each CDR3. A D gene is named only where the DNA matches it firmly. Only some rows state a clone size, as once, few, many or a class for expanded clones.

d_call	v_call	j_call	clone_size	cdr3_aa	cdr3_nt
NA	TRBV5-8	TRBJ2-2	NA	CASQRLGSTGELFF	TGTGCCAGCCAGAGACTAGGATCCACCGGGGAGCTGTTTTTT
NA	TRBV2	TRBJ1-4	NA	CASSEFDEKLFF	TGTGCCAGCAGTGAATTTGATGAAAAACTGTTTTTT
NA	TRBV11-2	TRBJ2-2	once	CASSSNIGTAGVRELFF	TGTGCCAGCAGCTCGAACATCGGGACGGCTGGCGTCCGGGAGCTGTTTTTT
TRBD1	TRBV7-2	TRBJ1-5	NA	CASSLGAGGVLGAQHF	TGTGCCAGCAGCCTAGGGGCAGGGGGCGTGCTCGGAGCCCAGCATTTT
NA	TRBV20-1	TRBJ2-1	NA	CSAPYGNEQFF	TGCAGTGCTCCCTATGGCAATGAGCAGTTCTTC
TRBD2	TRBV20-1	TRBJ2-1	NA	CGASGSNEQFF	TGCGGGGCTAGCGGGAGTAATGAGCAGTTCTTC
NA	TRBV18	TRBJ1-3	few	CASSPTGSSGNTIYF	TGTGCCAGCTCACCAACCGGGTCCTCTGGAAACACCATATATTTT
TRBD1	TRBV27	TRBJ1-1	NA	CASVGQGTTRGAFF	TGTGCCAGTGTCGGACAGGGTACCACCCGGGGGGCTTTCTTT
NA	TRBV11-2	TRBJ2-2	few	CASSEVSISGGELFF	TGTGCCAGCAGTGAGGTGTCGATCTCCGGCGGGGAGCTGTTTTTT
NA	TRBV18	TRBJ1-1	once	CASSPLLDRNTEAFF	TGTGCCAGCTCACCACTACTGGACAGGAACACTGAAGCTTTCTTT
TRBD2	TRBV19	TRBJ2-7	NA	CASSMGAGGYEQYF	TGTGCCAGTAGTATGGGAGCGGGAGGTTACGAGCAGTACTTC
NA	TRBV5-6	TRBJ2-3	NA	CASTPSRTSTDTQYF	TGTGCCAGCACCCCGAGCAGAACTAGCACAGATACGCAGTATTTT
TRBD2	TRBV25-1	TRBJ2-2	few	CASGVAGATGELFF	TGTGCCAGCGGCGTGGCGGGAGCCACCGGGGAGCTGTTTTTT
NA	TRBV10-3	TRBJ2-2	NA	CAISEWGGTGELFF	TGTGCCATCAGTGAGTGGGGAGGCACCGGGGAGCTGTTTTTT
TRBD1	TRBV5-1	TRBJ2-1	NA	CASSLDGQGYNEQFF	TGCGCCAGCAGCTTGGACGGACAGGGATACAATGAGCAGTTCTTC
NA	TRBV6-5	TRBJ2-1	NA	CASSRDTYNEQFF	TGTGCCAGCAGCCGGGACACCTACAATGAGCAGTTCTTC
NA	TRBV7-2	TRBJ2-7	NA	CASSLAGWNSYEQYF	TGTGCCAGCAGCTTAGCAGGTTGGAACTCCTACGAGCAGTACTTC